This T cell receptor (beta chain) was identified during a study of brain T cells in children with intractable seizures. Produced via immunoSEQ multiplex PCR; TCRdb's table is partial and in-frame only. The data contain tens of thousands of clones, about 93% of them seen just once; the ten biggest clones take up approximately 1.5%. The V gene lost 7 bases and the J gene lost 4 bases, with 13 bases spanning the gap. This CDR3 has 13 amino acids. The germline V gene has CDR1 SNHLY and CDR2 FYNNEI. The sequenced cases were selected for having the highest brain T cell transcript signatures. The chain recombines TRBV2 with TRBJ1-2; D is perhaps TRBD1 (6 bases). The sequence was collected from a boy under three years old with tuberous sclerosis and intractable seizures. Sequencing used peripheral blood, obtained at surgery. The CDR3 region is CASIGGGGYGYTF. CDR3 bases: TGTGCCAGCATTGGCGGGGGCGGCTATGGCTACACCTTC.